This is a list of T cell receptor beta chains from one sample in a study of T cell responses to AZD1222 COVID-19 vaccine. Measured with immunoSEQ multiplex PCR; TCRdb has only the in-frame clones, and not every one. This table holds around 140,000 clones, nearly 95% found once. Sample: peripheral blood, taken on day 0 of AZD1222 vaccination. These receptors were collected from an adult in good health. The CDR3 runs from the conserved cysteine through the conserved F or W. Fields, in order: CDR3 DNA, CDR3 protein, V gene, clone size, J gene, D gene. The D gene is left open where the match is weak. For some rows the clone size is stated as once, few or many, or as a class when expanded; others skip it.

CDR3nt: TGTGCCAGCAGCTTTTCGGGGGGCGCAGGTACTGAAGCTTTCTTT
CDR3aa: CASSFSGGAGTEAFF
v_gene: TRBV7-9
abundance: .
j_gene: TRBJ1-1
d_gene: .

CDR3nt: TGTGCCAGCAGTTACGCAGAGGGAGGCGAGCAGTACTTC
CDR3aa: CASSYAEGGEQYF
v_gene: TRBV6-5
abundance: .
j_gene: TRBJ2-7
d_gene: .

CDR3nt: TGTGCCAGCAGCTTCGGGAGCCCTCCCGGGGAGCTGTTTTTT
CDR3aa: CASSFGSPPGELFF
v_gene: TRBV11-2
abundance: .
j_gene: TRBJ2-2
d_gene: .

CDR3nt: TGTGCCAGCAGTCCGACAGGGGAGTTAGGGGAGACCCAGTACTTC
CDR3aa: CASSPTGELGETQYF
v_gene: TRBV28
abundance: .
j_gene: TRBJ2-5
d_gene: TRBD1

CDR3nt: TGTGCCACCAGCAGAGAAGGGCCGACTATAGGTGGTGAAAAACTGTTTTTT
CDR3aa: CATSREGPTIGGEKLFF
v_gene: TRBV15
abundance: .
j_gene: TRBJ1-4
d_gene: .

CDR3nt: TGTGCCAGCAGCCCCCGCCCCGGATCGGGAGGGTACAATGAGCAGTTCTTC
CDR3aa: CASSPRPGSGGYNEQFF
v_gene: TRBV11-2
abundance: .
j_gene: TRBJ2-1
d_gene: TRBD2

CDR3nt: TGTGCCAGTGGAATTAGCGGTTCCTACGAGCAGTACTTC
CDR3aa: CASGISGSYEQYF
v_gene: TRBV27
abundance: .
j_gene: TRBJ2-7
d_gene: .

CDR3nt: TGTGCCAGCAGCTGGTACGGGAACAATCAGCCCCAGCATTTT
CDR3aa: CASSWYGNNQPQHF
v_gene: TRBV5-8
abundance: .
j_gene: TRBJ1-5
d_gene: .

CDR3nt: TGTGCCAGCAGTATCCCAGGGGTCAGGTCACCCCTCCACTTT
CDR3aa: CASSIPGVRSPLHF
v_gene: TRBV27
abundance: .
j_gene: TRBJ1-6
d_gene: .

CDR3nt: TGTGCCAGCAGCTTAGTGCTGACTCGACAGGGGGTCACCGGGGAGCTGTTTTTT
CDR3aa: CASSLVLTRQGVTGELFF
v_gene: TRBV7-9
abundance: once
j_gene: TRBJ2-2
d_gene: TRBD1

CDR3nt: TGTGCCAGCAAGGCGGGGCTAGCGGCCTCCTACGAGCAGTACTTC
CDR3aa: CASKAGLAASYEQYF
v_gene: TRBV6-6
abundance: .
j_gene: TRBJ2-7
d_gene: TRBD2

CDR3nt: TGTGCCAGCAGCCCGACAGGGAATGGCAATCAGCCCCAGCATTTT
CDR3aa: CASSPTGNGNQPQHF
v_gene: TRBV5-5
abundance: .
j_gene: TRBJ1-5
d_gene: TRBD1

CDR3nt: TGTGCCAGCAGCCAGAAGAGAAATTTACCGGACAGGTTGAATCAGCCCCAGCATTTT
CDR3aa: CASSQKRNLPDRLNQPQHF
v_gene: TRBV14
abundance: .
j_gene: TRBJ1-5
d_gene: TRBD1

CDR3nt: TGTGCCAGCTACCTAGCGCGGGACTCCTACAATGAGCAGTTCTTC
CDR3aa: CASYLARDSYNEQFF
v_gene: TRBV6-5
abundance: .
j_gene: TRBJ2-1
d_gene: .